This T cell receptor (beta chain) was retrieved from a study of CD8+CD57+ T cells in acquired aplastic anemia. This clonotype was counted only a few times. The CDR3 totals 14 residues. Looked up from germline, CDR1 is MGHDK and CDR2 is SYGVNS. Trimming pared 2 bases from V and 7 bases from J, leaving 12 bases between. Genomic DNA served as template for TCR beta VDJ and CDR3 profiling. In TCRdb, the reads were re-called with MiXCR into one record per CDR3 protein. The sample has about 190,000 distinct CDR3 sequences; 50% to 55% are singletons. Sequencing input: sorted CD4+, CD8+, or CD8+CD57+ T cells (not recorded which) from PBMCs. This TCR was sampled from a human donor in good health, serving as a control. The chain recombines TRBV25-1 with TRBJ1-5, with TRBD1 as a possible D gene (5 bases). The CDR3, as DNA: TGTGCCAGCAGTGAAGGGGGGAACGTACAGCCCCAGCATTTT. Its protein is CASSEGGNVQPQHF.